This T cell receptor (beta chain) appears in the sequencing data of a study of T cell changes during pregnancy in multiple sclerosis. Clones were read by immunoSEQ multiplex PCR, and TCRdb kept only the in-frame ones, dropping some. This sample has tens of thousands of clones, with 90% found just once. CDR1 and CDR2 from the germline V gene are KGHSH and LQKENI. This CDR3 is built from 12 residues. V was trimmed by 5 bases and J by 6 bases, leaving 10 bases between them. The sample here was peripheral blood, taken in the third trimester of pregnancy. The V gene is TRBV18, the J gene TRBJ1-2; possibly TRBD1 for D (5 bases). The origin of this receptor is a female donor with multiple sclerosis, enrolled in a pregnancy study. The CDR3 DNA follows: TGTGCCAGCTCAACATCGGGGGATGGCTACACCTTC. This encodes CASSTSGDGYTF.